The rows below give T cell receptor beta chains drawn from one sample of a study of CD8 T cells in ankylosing spondylitis. TCRdb itself ran the 5' RACE reads through MiXCR, one entry per CDR3 protein. The table records around 35,000 distinct CDR3 sequences, around an eighth of them present only once. The sample taken for sequencing was synovial fluid, either unsorted or a sorted T cell fraction (not recorded which). The origin of the receptors is a male donor with ankylosing spondylitis. The CDR3 runs from the conserved cysteine through the conserved F or W. The D gene is left open where the match is weak. Size is stated for part of the rows, as once, few or many counts, or as a class when the clone is expanded.

J gene: TRBJ2-1; V gene: TRBV4-1; clone size: NA; D gene: TRBD2; CDR3 DNA: TGCGCCAGCAGCCAACCAAGACTAGCGGAAGGGTACAATGAGCAGTTCTTC; CDR3 protein: CASSQPRLAEGYNEQFF
J gene: TRBJ2-7; V gene: TRBV14; clone size: NA; D gene: NA; CDR3 DNA: TGTGCCAGCAGCCCCCCGGGACGCCTCGTTTACGAGCAGTACTTC; CDR3 protein: CASSPPGRLVYEQYF
J gene: TRBJ2-1; V gene: TRBV10-1; clone size: NA; D gene: NA; CDR3 DNA: TGCGCCAGCAGCGAGCGGCAGAGCTCCTACAATGAGCAGTTCTTC; CDR3 protein: CASSERQSSYNEQFF
J gene: TRBJ2-1; V gene: TRBV7-9; clone size: many; D gene: TRBD2; CDR3 DNA: TGTGCCAGCCTAACGGGAGGAAGCGGGCAGTTCTTC; CDR3 protein: CASLTGGSGQFF
J gene: TRBJ1-1; V gene: TRBV15; clone size: few; D gene: TRBD1; CDR3 DNA: TGTGCCACCAACGACCGGACAGGGAAAGCTTTCTTT; CDR3 protein: CATNDRTGKAFF
J gene: TRBJ2-1; V gene: TRBV27; clone size: NA; D gene: NA; CDR3 DNA: TGTGCCAGCAGCCGGGACCTCACCCCCTACAATGAGCAGTTCTTC; CDR3 protein: CASSRDLTPYNEQFF
J gene: TRBJ2-3; V gene: TRBV28; clone size: many; D gene: TRBD1; CDR3 DNA: TGTGCCAGCAGTGGGGAGGACAGGGCTAGCACAGATACGCAGTATTTT; CDR3 protein: CASSGEDRASTDTQYF
J gene: TRBJ2-1; V gene: TRBV20-1; clone size: many; D gene: TRBD1; CDR3 DNA: TGCAGTGCTAGAGAATGGGACAGGGGGTTTAATGAGCAGTTCTTC; CDR3 protein: CSAREWDRGFNEQFF
J gene: TRBJ1-6; V gene: TRBV6-1; clone size: NA; D gene: NA; CDR3 DNA: TGTGCCAGCACCGAGGAGGGGGGGGCTGTCAATTCACCCCTCCACTTT; CDR3 protein: CASTEEGGAVNSPLHF
J gene: TRBJ2-7; V gene: TRBV20-1; clone size: many; D gene: NA; CDR3 DNA: TGCAGTGCTAGAGATTTCAGGGAGACCTACGAGCAGTACTTC; CDR3 protein: CSARDFRETYEQYF
J gene: TRBJ2-5; V gene: TRBV3-1; clone size: NA; D gene: TRBD2; CDR3 DNA: TGTGCCAGCAGCCGACAACTAGCGGAGCAAGAGACCCAGTACTTC; CDR3 protein: CASSRQLAEQETQYF
J gene: TRBJ1-1; V gene: TRBV7-9; clone size: few; D gene: NA; CDR3 DNA: TGTGCCAGCAGCTTAGAACGGCTGGAGCCGAACACTGAAGCTTTCTTT; CDR3 protein: CASSLERLEPNTEAFF
J gene: TRBJ2-3; V gene: TRBV11-2; clone size: many; D gene: NA; CDR3 DNA: TGTGCCAGCAGCAGCCTCGGCAGCTTGAATATTATTAGCACAGATACGCAGTATTTT; CDR3 protein: CASSSLGSLNIISTDTQYF
J gene: TRBJ1-5; V gene: TRBV4-3; clone size: NA; D gene: NA; CDR3 DNA: TGCGCCAGCAGCCAAGATGGTCCGCCATCGGAACAGCCCCAGCATTTT; CDR3 protein: CASSQDGPPSEQPQHF
J gene: TRBJ2-1; V gene: TRBV4-3; clone size: many; D gene: NA; CDR3 DNA: TGCGCCAGCAGCCAAGATGGAGCGGGCCCGTACAATGAGCAGTTCTTC; CDR3 protein: CASSQDGAGPYNEQFF
J gene: TRBJ2-7; V gene: TRBV4-1; clone size: few; D gene: NA; CDR3 DNA: TGCGCCAGCAGCCAACCCGGGGTCGAGCAGTACTTC; CDR3 protein: CASSQPGVEQYF
J gene: TRBJ2-2; V gene: TRBV6-5; clone size: many; D gene: NA; CDR3 DNA: TGTGCCAGCAGTTATGAGCCGACAGTCGGGGAGCTGTTTTTT; CDR3 protein: CASSYEPTVGELFF
J gene: TRBJ1-2; V gene: TRBV6-1; clone size: few; D gene: TRBD1; CDR3 DNA: TGTGCCAGCACCCCGCGGGACAGGGTTGGCTACACCTTC; CDR3 protein: CASTPRDRVGYTF
J gene: TRBJ2-3; V gene: TRBV9; clone size: many; D gene: NA; CDR3 DNA: TGTGCCAGCAGCGTAGAGGACAAGAGCACAGATACGCAGTATTTT; CDR3 protein: CASSVEDKSTDTQYF
J gene: TRBJ1-1; V gene: TRBV28; clone size: many; D gene: TRBD1; CDR3 DNA: TGTGCCAGCAGTCCCCTCTACGGACAGGAAAGTTATGAAGCTTTCTTT; CDR3 protein: CASSPLYGQESYEAFF
J gene: TRBJ2-7; V gene: TRBV28; clone size: NA; D gene: NA; CDR3 DNA: TGTGCCAGCAGTCCCCGCCCTGGACAGTTGGGATGGGCCTACGAGCAGTACTTC; CDR3 protein: CASSPRPGQLGWAYEQYF
J gene: TRBJ2-5; V gene: TRBV6-1; clone size: few; D gene: NA; CDR3 DNA: TGTGCCAGCAAGCCGGGACGGATCGGTGGAGAGACCCAGTACTTC; CDR3 protein: CASKPGRIGGETQYF
J gene: TRBJ1-2; V gene: TRBV20-1; clone size: NA; D gene: NA; CDR3 DNA: TGCAGTGCTAGGGGGGGGAACTATGGCTACACCTTC; CDR3 protein: CSARGGNYGYTF
J gene: TRBJ1-4; V gene: TRBV4-1; clone size: NA; D gene: NA; CDR3 DNA: TGCGCCAGCAGCCAACAACGGGGAAATGAAAAACTGTTTTTT; CDR3 protein: CASSQQRGNEKLFF
J gene: TRBJ2-3; V gene: TRBV12-3/TRBV12-4; clone size: few; D gene: TRBD2; CDR3 DNA: TGTGCCAGCAGTTTACTCTGGCTAGCGGGCACAGATACGCAGTATTTT; CDR3 protein: CASSLLWLAGTDTQYF
J gene: TRBJ2-7; V gene: TRBV29-1; clone size: many; D gene: TRBD2; CDR3 DNA: TGCAGCGTTGAAAAGGTGGAGGTAGCGGGAGTCGAGCAGTACTTC; CDR3 protein: CSVEKVEVAGVEQYF
J gene: TRBJ1-5; V gene: TRBV7-2; clone size: few; D gene: NA; CDR3 DNA: TGTGCCAGCAGCTCCCTAAGGAGGGAAAGCAATCAGCCCCAGCATTTT; CDR3 protein: CASSSLRRESNQPQHF
J gene: TRBJ2-7; V gene: TRBV29-1; clone size: many; D gene: TRBD2; CDR3 DNA: TGCAGCGCAGTACCCGAGCGGGGTACCTCCTACGAGCAGTACTTC; CDR3 protein: CSAVPERGTSYEQYF
J gene: TRBJ1-1; V gene: TRBV20-1; clone size: few; D gene: TRBD1; CDR3 DNA: TGCAGTGCTAAACGGACAGGGGAGACTGAAGCTTTCTTT; CDR3 protein: CSAKRTGETEAFF
J gene: TRBJ2-3; V gene: TRBV20-1; clone size: NA; D gene: NA; CDR3 DNA: TGCAGTGCTAGTACGTACTCGGCGACAGATACGCAGTATTTT; CDR3 protein: CSASTYSATDTQYF
J gene: TRBJ1-5; V gene: TRBV5-5; clone size: many; D gene: NA; CDR3 DNA: TGTGCCAGCACCAGCGGGGGCGCGGGCAATCAGCCCCAGCATTTT; CDR3 protein: CASTSGGAGNQPQHF
J gene: TRBJ2-7; V gene: TRBV10-3; clone size: NA; D gene: TRBD1; CDR3 DNA: TGTGCCATCAGGGTCGACAGGGCCTACGAGCAGTACTTC; CDR3 protein: CAIRVDRAYEQYF
J gene: TRBJ2-1; V gene: TRBV7-2; clone size: NA; D gene: NA; CDR3 DNA: TGTGCCAGCAGCTACGCTGGTTGGGAGCAGTTCTTC; CDR3 protein: CASSYAGWEQFF
J gene: TRBJ2-3; V gene: TRBV2; clone size: NA; D gene: NA; CDR3 DNA: TGTGCCAGCAGTGAAGGAAGAGGGCTTAGCACAGATACGCAGTATTTT; CDR3 protein: CASSEGRGLSTDTQYF
J gene: TRBJ2-7; V gene: TRBV6-2/TRBV6-3; clone size: NA; D gene: TRBD1; CDR3 DNA: TGTGCCAGCAGTCTGGACAGGGAGGCCCACGAGCAGTACTTC; CDR3 protein: CASSLDREAHEQYF
J gene: TRBJ1-6; V gene: TRBV19; clone size: NA; D gene: NA; CDR3 DNA: TGTGCCAGTAGTGGGAGGAAGGGTCACTCACCCCTCCACTTT; CDR3 protein: CASSGRKGHSPLHF
J gene: TRBJ2-6; V gene: TRBV6-1; clone size: many; D gene: NA; CDR3 DNA: TGTGCCAGCAGTCCAGTTACAGGCTCTGGGGCCAACGTCCTGACTTTC; CDR3 protein: CASSPVTGSGANVLTF
J gene: TRBJ2-1; V gene: TRBV7-2; clone size: few; D gene: TRBD2; CDR3 DNA: TGTGCCAGCAGCTCCCCGGGACTAGCGATAGATGAGCAGTTCTTC; CDR3 protein: CASSSPGLAIDEQFF
J gene: TRBJ2-1; V gene: TRBV27; clone size: few; D gene: TRBD2; CDR3 DNA: TGTGCCAGCAGGGGGAGGCTAGCGGGACACAATGAGCAGTTCTTC; CDR3 protein: CASRGRLAGHNEQFF
J gene: TRBJ2-5; V gene: TRBV28; clone size: many; D gene: NA; CDR3 DNA: TGTGCCAGCAGTTTAGGGGGGAGCGCGGACTTC; CDR3 protein: CASSLGGSADF
J gene: TRBJ2-1; V gene: TRBV4-3; clone size: few; D gene: TRBD2; CDR3 DNA: TGCGCCAGCAGCCAAGGGACTAGCTATTACAATGAGCAGTTCTTC; CDR3 protein: CASSQGTSYYNEQFF
J gene: TRBJ2-5; V gene: TRBV18; clone size: many; D gene: NA; CDR3 DNA: TGTGCCAGCTCACCACATTTGCGGGAAGAGACCCAGTACTTC; CDR3 protein: CASSPHLREETQYF
J gene: TRBJ1-6; V gene: TRBV28; clone size: few; D gene: TRBD1; CDR3 DNA: TGTGCCAGCAGTTTGACAGGGACGACCTCACCCCTCCACTTT; CDR3 protein: CASSLTGTTSPLHF
J gene: TRBJ2-1; V gene: TRBV20-1; clone size: many; D gene: TRBD2; CDR3 DNA: TGCAGTGCTCGAGAGAGCGGGGGTTACCGCTCCTACAATGAGCAGTTCTTC; CDR3 protein: CSARESGGYRSYNEQFF
J gene: TRBJ2-6; V gene: TRBV4-3; clone size: many; D gene: NA; CDR3 DNA: TGCGCCAGCAGCCAAGAATGGGGGTCTGGGGCCAACGTCCTGACTTTC; CDR3 protein: CASSQEWGSGANVLTF
J gene: TRBJ2-1; V gene: TRBV20-1; clone size: NA; D gene: NA; CDR3 DNA: TGCAGTGTCCCCCTGGGGGGGCTCAATGAGCAGTTCTTC; CDR3 protein: CSVPLGGLNEQFF
J gene: TRBJ1-5; V gene: TRBV6-5; clone size: few; D gene: NA; CDR3 DNA: TGTGCCAGCAGTTACCCGGGAACATATCAGCCCCAGCATTTT; CDR3 protein: CASSYPGTYQPQHF
J gene: TRBJ2-7; V gene: TRBV7-6; clone size: few; D gene: TRBD1; CDR3 DNA: TGTGCCAGCAGCTCGCGGGACAGGTGGTACGAGCAGTACTTC; CDR3 protein: CASSSRDRWYEQYF
J gene: TRBJ2-6; V gene: TRBV5-4; clone size: many; D gene: NA; CDR3 DNA: TGTGCCAGCAGCTTGGTGCAGGACGGGGCCAACGTCCTGACTTTC; CDR3 protein: CASSLVQDGANVLTF
J gene: TRBJ2-1; V gene: TRBV7-8; clone size: NA; D gene: TRBD1; CDR3 DNA: TGTGCCAGCAGCTTATATAGCCCAGGGGGCAATGAGCAGTTCTTC; CDR3 protein: CASSLYSPGGNEQFF
J gene: TRBJ2-5; V gene: TRBV28; clone size: NA; D gene: TRBD1; CDR3 DNA: TGTGCCAGCAGATTCCGGGACAGGGGCACCCAAGAGACCCAGTACTTC; CDR3 protein: CASRFRDRGTQETQYF
J gene: TRBJ1-2; V gene: TRBV6-2/TRBV6-3; clone size: many; D gene: NA; CDR3 DNA: TGTGCCAGCAGTTACTCGGCAAACTATGGCTACACCTTC; CDR3 protein: CASSYSANYGYTF
J gene: TRBJ2-4; V gene: TRBV6-2/TRBV6-3; clone size: NA; D gene: NA; CDR3 DNA: TGTGCCAGCAGTTACTCATTCGATTTCAAAAACATTCAGTACTTC; CDR3 protein: CASSYSFDFKNIQYF